Here is one TCR beta chain with its context. The entry originates in a study of blood T cell repertoires in COVID-19. Turning to the study itself: Acute and convalescent COVID-19 samples came from the United States, Italy and Spain. Sources were T cells, B-cell-depleted T cells, or PBMCs; the material itself was cDNA or gDNA.

Original handling: Cell counts per sample came from amplifying reference gene primers. Libraries were prepared by immunoSEQ multiplex PCR; TCRdb keeps only in-frame clonotypes and omits some of them. The D gene and trimming were derived from the DNA, and the V and J assignments and clone size from that table. In the table there are roughly 260,000 clones, roughly 80% of which are singletons. CDR3 length: 16 residues. Germline CDR1 is LGHDT and CDR2 is YNNKEL (reference sequence). With 4 bases clipped from V and 0 bases from J, the junction kept 3 bases outside the gene matches. This sequence was found in a woman aged 80 or older with active or convalescent COVID-19. Sample: peripheral blood. V and J are TRBV3-1 (or the pseudogene TRBV3-2) and TRBJ1-6; TRBD1 matches 7 bases. In DNA, the CDR3 is TGTGCCAGCAGCCCCTCAGGGGGCTCCTATAATTCACCCCTCCACTTT. Protein sequence: CASSPSGGSYNSPLHF.